This entry concerns a single T cell receptor beta chain. Its cognate antigen has yet to be identified. No clone much larger than this one lies a single base away; base qualities are absent. The data belong to a study of Ad26.COV2.S vaccination and SARS-CoV-2 variants (dated by TCRdb to the early 2020s). Regarding the study in general: Vaccine-arm donors were drawn from COV1001, a multicentre, randomized, double-blind, placebo-controlled phase I-IIa trial of Ad26.COV2.S in healthy adults. TCRbeta repertoire sequencing served as the tool for gauging how specific and how broad the SARS-CoV-2-reactive T cell receptors were following Ad26.COV2.S vaccination. Trial participants were randomized into five groups of five: low-dose or high-dose Ad26.COV2.S given once or twice, or placebo on both occasions. Throughout the experiments and outcome assessment, investigators stayed blinded to trial group allocation. Ad26.COV2.S was administered intramuscularly at 5 x 10^10 or 1 x 10^11 viral particles, either as a single shot or as two shots given 56 days apart. A total of 32 samples were included in the TCR-sequenced set, comprising around 19 Ad26.COV2.S vaccine recipients, 5 placebo recipients and 8 SARS-CoV-2 convalescent individuals.

What the work shows at the level of the full study, not this receptor alone: Vaccine and placebo recipients had comparable non-spike TCR breadth, which fits with the vaccine containing only spike. The authors noted that total T cell responses may have been underestimated by the TCR breadth and depth analyses. Higher spike-specific TCR breadth was observed in Ad26.COV2.S recipients than in placebo recipients (P = 0.0014). The study was not powered for comparison of responses between vaccine doses or regimens. After vaccination, spike-specific CD8+ and CD4+ T cell responses were reported to show substantial breadth.

Relative to germline, V is 2 bases shorter and J is 6 bases shorter, with 17 bases between their ends. Reading from cysteine to phenylalanine, the CDR3 counts 15 amino acids. Just the 45-base CDR3 DNA is kept, in frame starting at base 1. The germline V gene (reference sequence) specifies SGHNT as CDR1 and YYREEE as CDR2. The immunoSEQ Assay was used to sequence TCRbeta CDR3 regions. After extraction, genomic DNA underwent amplification by bias-controlled multiplex PCR, followed by high-throughput sequencing. The source study handled its data this way. To quantify the absolute abundance of every unique TCRbeta CDR3 region, sequences were collapsed and filtered. T cell fraction was estimated by normalization of TCRbeta template counts to usable DNA, with usable DNA being measured through amplification of reference genes present in all nucleated cells. Repertoire TCRs were annotated as SARS-CoV-2-specific by exact matching of V gene, CDR3 amino acid sequence and J gene to a known reactive TCR set. The reference SARS-CoV-2 TCR set came from MIRA and was filtered for enrichment in COVID-19-positive ImmuneCODE repertoires, removing public or cross-reactive TCRs. Based on the MIRA antigens, annotated TCRs were further analysed at the level of specific ORF or position within ORF. Breadth was defined as annotated unique rearrangements over total unique productive rearrangements; depth was the summed frequency of those rearrangements. Two-sided Wilcoxon rank-sum tests were applied when comparing TCR breadth between groups. What TCRdb holds here is the immuneACCESS table cut down to in-frame rearrangements. Part of the clones is not present; checked against another copy, under half of the missing clones reflect an unresolved V gene, and the others are unexplained. V and J calls and clone size come straight from that table; D and trimming were deduced from the DNA. This sample holds roughly 350,000 clones; about 87% were observed only once. The ten top clones hold around 6.1% of the sample.

This sample's treatment or condition label indicates: about 20 received Ad26.COV2.S at low or high dose, single or two shots; roughly five received placebo; per-sample allocation not given. For vaccine and placebo recipients, the sequenced repertoires came from samples collected on day 63 after the first injection. Between 29 July and 7 August 2020, Cohort 1b enrolled around 24 adults aged 18-55 years at one site in Boston, USA. Ad26.COV2.S consisted of a replication-incompetent adenovirus type 26 vector by which a prefusion-stabilized SARS-CoV-2 spike protein from the original Wuhan strain was expressed.

This TCR derives from a person aged 18-65 years who received the Ad26.COV2.S COVID-19 vaccine or a placebo. This material consisted of peripheral blood, taken in a trial of Ad26.COV2.S vaccine versus placebo. The V gene is TRBV5-4 and the J gene is TRBJ1-1; the D region possibly corresponds to TRBD1 (5 bases align). Here is the DNA: TGTGCCAGCAGCTTTCGGCAGGGAGACACCGCTGAAGCTTTCTTT. This codes for CASSFRQGDTAEAFF.